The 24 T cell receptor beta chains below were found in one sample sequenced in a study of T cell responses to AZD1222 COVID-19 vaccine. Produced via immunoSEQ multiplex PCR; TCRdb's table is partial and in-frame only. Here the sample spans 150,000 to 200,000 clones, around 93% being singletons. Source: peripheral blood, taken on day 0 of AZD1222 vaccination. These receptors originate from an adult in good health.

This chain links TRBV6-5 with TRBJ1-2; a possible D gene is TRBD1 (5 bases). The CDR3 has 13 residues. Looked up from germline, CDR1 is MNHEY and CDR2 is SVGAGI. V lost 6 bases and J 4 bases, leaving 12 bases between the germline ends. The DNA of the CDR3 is TGTGCCAGCAGGCCAGCGGGGGGCTATGGCTACACCTTC. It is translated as CASRPAGGYGYTF.

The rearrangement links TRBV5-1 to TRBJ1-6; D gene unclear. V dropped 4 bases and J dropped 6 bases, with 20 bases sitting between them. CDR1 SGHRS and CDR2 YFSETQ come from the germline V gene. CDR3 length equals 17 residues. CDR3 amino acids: CASSPKASEGFNSPLHF. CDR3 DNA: TGCGCCAGCAGCCCCAAGGCATCCGAGGGATTTAATTCACCCCTCCACTTT.

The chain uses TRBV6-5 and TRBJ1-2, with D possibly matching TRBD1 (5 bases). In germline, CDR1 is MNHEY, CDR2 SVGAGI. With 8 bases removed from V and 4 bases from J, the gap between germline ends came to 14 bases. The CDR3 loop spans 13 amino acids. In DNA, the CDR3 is TGTGCCAGCTGTTGTGGGGGACTCTATGGCTACACCTTC. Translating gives CASCCGGLYGYTF.

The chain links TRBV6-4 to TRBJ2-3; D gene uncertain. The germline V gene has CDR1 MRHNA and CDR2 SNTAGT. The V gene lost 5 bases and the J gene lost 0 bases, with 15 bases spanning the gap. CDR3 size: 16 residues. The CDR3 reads CASSKPRLSSTDTQYF. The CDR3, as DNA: TGTGCCAGCAGTAAACCCCGACTCTCTAGCACAGATACGCAGTATTTT.

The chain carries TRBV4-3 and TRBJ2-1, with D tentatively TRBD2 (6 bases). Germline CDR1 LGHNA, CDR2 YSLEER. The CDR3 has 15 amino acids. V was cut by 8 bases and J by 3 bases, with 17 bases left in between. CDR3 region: CASSPTGEIYNEQFF. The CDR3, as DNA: TGCGCCAGCTCCCCTACGGGGGAGATCTACAATGAGCAGTTCTTC.

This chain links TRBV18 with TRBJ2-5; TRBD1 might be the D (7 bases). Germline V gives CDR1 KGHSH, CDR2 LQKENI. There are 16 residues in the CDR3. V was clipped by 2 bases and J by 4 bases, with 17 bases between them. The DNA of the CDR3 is TGTGCCAGCTCACCAGGAGCAGGGGGGCAACGAGAGACCCAGTACTTC. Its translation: CASSPGAGGQRETQYF.

As DNA, the CDR3 is TGTGCCAGCAGCAGCAAGGGGGTTGGCTACACCTTC. The encoded protein is CASSSKGVGYTF. The rearrangement joins TRBV12-3 or TRBV12-4 to TRBJ1-2; tentatively, D is TRBD1 (6 bases). The CDR3 covers 12 residues. The ends were cut back, 6 bases at V and 7 bases at J, with 12 bases in the middle.

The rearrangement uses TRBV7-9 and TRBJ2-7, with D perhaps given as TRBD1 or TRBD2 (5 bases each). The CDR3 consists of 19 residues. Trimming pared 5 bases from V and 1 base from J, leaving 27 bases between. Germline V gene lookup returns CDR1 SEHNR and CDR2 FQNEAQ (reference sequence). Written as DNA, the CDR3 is TGTGCCAGCAGCAAGACCGGGGCAACCCGGCTCCCCCTTTCCTACGAGCAGTACTTC. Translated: CASSKTGATRLPLSYEQYF.

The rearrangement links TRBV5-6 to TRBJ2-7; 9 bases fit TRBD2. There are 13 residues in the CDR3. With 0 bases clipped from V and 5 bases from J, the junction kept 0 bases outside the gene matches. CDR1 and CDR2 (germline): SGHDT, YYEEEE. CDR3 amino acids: CASSLASGDEQYF. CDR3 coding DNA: TGTGCCAGCAGCTTGGCTAGCGGGGACGAGCAGTACTTC.

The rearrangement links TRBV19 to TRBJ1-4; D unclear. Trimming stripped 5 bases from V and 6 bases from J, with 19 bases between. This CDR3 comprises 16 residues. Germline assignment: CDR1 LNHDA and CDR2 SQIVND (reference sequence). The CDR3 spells CASSPQWAVSYEKLFF. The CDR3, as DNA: TGTGCCAGTAGTCCCCAATGGGCGGTTTCTTATGAAAAACTGTTTTTT.

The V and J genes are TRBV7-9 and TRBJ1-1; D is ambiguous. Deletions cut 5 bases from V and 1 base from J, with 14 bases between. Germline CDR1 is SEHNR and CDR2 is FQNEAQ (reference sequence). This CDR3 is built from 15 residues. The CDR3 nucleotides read TGTGCCAGCAGCCCAGATCAGTTTTCGAACACTGAAGCTTTCTTT. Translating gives CASSPDQFSNTEAFF. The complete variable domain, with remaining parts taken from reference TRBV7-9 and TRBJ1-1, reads DTGVSQNPRHKITKRGQNVTFRCDPISEHNRLYWYRQTLGQGPEFLTYFQNEAQLEKSRLLSDRFSAERPKGSFSTLEIQRTEQGDSAMYLCASSPDQFSNTEAFFGQGTRLTVV.

CDR3 loop: CASSSRTSLNEQYF. The CDR3 bases are TGTGCCAGCAGCTCTAGGACTAGCTTGAACGAGCAGTACTTC. V usage is TRBV5-4 and J usage is TRBJ2-7; TRBD2 matches 8 bases. The CDR3 totals 14 residues. Germline-derived CDR1 and CDR2 are SGHNT and YYREEE (reference sequence). Trimming at V came to 3 bases and at J to 5 bases, leaving 7 bases not matched to a gene.

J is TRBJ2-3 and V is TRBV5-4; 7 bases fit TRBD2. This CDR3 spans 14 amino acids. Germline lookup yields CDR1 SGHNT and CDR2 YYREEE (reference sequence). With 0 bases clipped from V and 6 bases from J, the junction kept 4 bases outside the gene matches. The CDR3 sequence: CASSLETGGDTQYF. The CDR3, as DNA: TGTGCCAGCAGCTTGGAGACCGGGGGGGATACGCAGTATTTT.

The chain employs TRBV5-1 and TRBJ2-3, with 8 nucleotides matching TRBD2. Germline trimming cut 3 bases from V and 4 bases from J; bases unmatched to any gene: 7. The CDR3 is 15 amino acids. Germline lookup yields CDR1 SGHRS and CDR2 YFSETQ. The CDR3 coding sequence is TGCGCCAGCAGCTGGGGACTAGGAGGCGCAGATACGCAGTATTTT. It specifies CASSWGLGGADTQYF. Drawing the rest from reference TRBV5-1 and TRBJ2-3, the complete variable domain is KAGVTQTPRYLIKTRGQQVTLSCSPISGHRSVSWYQQTPGQGLQFLFEYFSETQRNKGNFPGRFSGRQFSNSRSEMNVSTLELGDSALYLCASSWGLGGADTQYFGPGTRLTVL.

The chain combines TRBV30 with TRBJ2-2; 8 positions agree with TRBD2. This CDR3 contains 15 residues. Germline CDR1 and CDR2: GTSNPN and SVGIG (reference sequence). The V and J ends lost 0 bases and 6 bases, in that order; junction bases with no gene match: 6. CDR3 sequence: CAWSVAAGAPGELFF. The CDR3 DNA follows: TGTGCCTGGAGTGTAGCAGCGGGAGCCCCCGGGGAGCTGTTTTTT.

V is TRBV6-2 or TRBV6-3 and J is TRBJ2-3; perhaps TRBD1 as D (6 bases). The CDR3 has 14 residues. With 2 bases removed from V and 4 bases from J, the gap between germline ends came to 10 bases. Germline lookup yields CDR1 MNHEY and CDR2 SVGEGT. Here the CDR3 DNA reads TGTGCCAGCAGTTACAGGCAGGGGTCAGATACGCAGTATTTT. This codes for CASSYRQGSDTQYF.

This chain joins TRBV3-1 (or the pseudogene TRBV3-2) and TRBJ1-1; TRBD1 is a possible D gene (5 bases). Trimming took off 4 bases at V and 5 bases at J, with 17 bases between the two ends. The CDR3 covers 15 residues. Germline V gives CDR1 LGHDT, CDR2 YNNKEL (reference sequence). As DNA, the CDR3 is TGTGCCAGCAGCCCCCGGGGGAGGGTGTGGACTGAAGCTTTCTTT. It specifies CASSPRGRVWTEAFF.

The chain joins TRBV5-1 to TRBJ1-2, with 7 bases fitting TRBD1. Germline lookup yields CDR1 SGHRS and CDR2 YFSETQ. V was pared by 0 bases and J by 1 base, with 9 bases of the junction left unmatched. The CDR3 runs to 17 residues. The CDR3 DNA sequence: TGCGCCAGCAGCTTGGGCCCAACGACAGGGTTTAACTATGGCTACACCTTC. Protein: CASSLGPTTGFNYGYTF. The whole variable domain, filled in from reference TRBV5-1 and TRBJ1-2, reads KAGVTQTPRYLIKTRGQQVTLSCSPISGHRSVSWYQQTPGQGLQFLFEYFSETQRNKGNFPGRFSGRQFSNSRSEMNVSTLELGDSALYLCASSLGPTTGFNYGYTFGSGTRLTVV.

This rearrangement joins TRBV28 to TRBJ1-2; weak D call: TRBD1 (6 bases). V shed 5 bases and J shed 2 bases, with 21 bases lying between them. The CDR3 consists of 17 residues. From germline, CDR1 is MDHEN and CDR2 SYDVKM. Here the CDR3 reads CASSPGQPRILNYGYTF. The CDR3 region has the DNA TGTGCCAGCAGTCCCGGACAGCCTCGGATCCTCAACTATGGCTACACCTTC.

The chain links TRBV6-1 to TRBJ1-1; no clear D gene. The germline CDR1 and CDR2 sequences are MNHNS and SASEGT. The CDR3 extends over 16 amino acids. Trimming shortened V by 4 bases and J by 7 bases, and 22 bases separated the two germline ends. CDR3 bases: TGTGCCAGCAGTGCCTCCCGTCGGGTTGGCCGGCATGAAGCTTTCTTT. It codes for CASSASRRVGRHEAFF.

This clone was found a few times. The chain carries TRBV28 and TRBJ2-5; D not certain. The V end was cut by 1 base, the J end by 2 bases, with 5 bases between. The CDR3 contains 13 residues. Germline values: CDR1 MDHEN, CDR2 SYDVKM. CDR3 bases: TGTGCCAGCAGTTTATTGGGTCAAGAGACCCAGTACTTC. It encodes CASSLLGQETQYF.

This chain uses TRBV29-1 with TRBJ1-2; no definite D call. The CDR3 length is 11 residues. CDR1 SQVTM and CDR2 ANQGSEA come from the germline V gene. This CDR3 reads CTFETSPGYTF. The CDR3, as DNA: TGCACTTTCGAGACCTCCCCCGGCTACACCTTC.

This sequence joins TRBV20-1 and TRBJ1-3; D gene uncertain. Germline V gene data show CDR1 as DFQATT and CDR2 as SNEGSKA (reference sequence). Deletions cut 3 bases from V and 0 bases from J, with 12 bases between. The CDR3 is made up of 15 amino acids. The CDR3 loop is CSASGTITSGNTIYF. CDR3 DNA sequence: TGCAGTGCTAGTGGTACGATTACCTCTGGAAACACCATATATTTT.

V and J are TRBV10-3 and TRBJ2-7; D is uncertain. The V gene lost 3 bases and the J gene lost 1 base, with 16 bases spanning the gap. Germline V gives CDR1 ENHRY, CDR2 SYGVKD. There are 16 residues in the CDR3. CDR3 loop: CAISDDFGPVSYEQYF. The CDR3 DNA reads TGTGCCATCAGTGACGACTTTGGACCCGTTTCCTACGAGCAGTACTTC.